This T cell receptor beta chain was recorded in a study of T cell repertoires in cytomegalovirus infection. Study as a whole: An indication of both CMV infection and matching HLA type came from public TCR beta signatures. Notes on the study in general: It was HLA-C-restricted CMV-specific TCR beta clonotypes that dominated the response ex vivo.

About this clonotype: Its antigen is unidentified.

TCRdb redid the calling of the reads with MiXCR, one entry per CDR3 protein. The top ten hold 11% to 15% of the sample, which has about 890,000 distinct CDR3 sequences, 31% seen once. CDR1 is MGHRA, CDR2 YSYEKL, per germline. CDR3 length: 17 amino acids. V lost 1 base, J lost 2 bases, and 4 bases stayed unmatched. The TCR was taken from a human donor in good health (CMV status not recorded). Some clones in this sample may be carry-over from other donors' samples. The chain links TRBV4-1 to TRBJ2-7; TRBD2 matches at 14 bases. The source was cultured CD8+ T cells from PBMCs, collected from culture after CMV antigen stimulation. The chain's CDR3 is CASSQGGLAGGPYEQYF. CDR3 in DNA: TGCGCCAGCAGCCAAGGCGGACTAGCGGGGGGTCCCTACGAGCAGTACTTC.